A selection of T cell receptor beta chains follows, all from one sample in a study of Ad26.COV2.S vaccination and SARS-CoV-2 variants. This table comes from immunoSEQ multiplex PCR, and its TCRdb copy is limited to in-frame clones, with some not included. The repertoire holds around 370,000 clones, with 70% to 90% as singletons. Material: peripheral blood, obtained in a trial of Ad26.COV2.S vaccine versus placebo. These receptors came from a person between 18 and 60 years old who received the Ad26.COV2.S COVID-19 vaccine or a placebo. The CDR3 runs from the conserved cysteine through the conserved F or W. A D gene is named only where the DNA matches it firmly. The size entry is marked missing in some rows and otherwise reads once, few, many or a size class.

.	TRBV19	TRBD1	TRBJ2-2	TGTGCCAGTAAACTGCAGGGGGCGCAGAGCACCGGGGAGCTGTTTTTT	CASKLQGAQSTGELFF
.	TRBV2	.	TRBJ2-7	TGTGCCAGCAGGGACTGGTGGGATTACGAGCAGTACTTC	CASRDWWDYEQYF
.	TRBV18	.	TRBJ1-1	TGTGCCAGCTCACCAGGCGGGGGCTCCTTAGAAGCTTTCTTT	CASSPGGGSLEAFF
.	TRBV7-2	.	TRBJ2-1	TGTGCCAGCAGCTTCTCTAGCGCGGACTACAATGAGCAGTTCTTC	CASSFSSADYNEQFF
.	TRBV5-1	.	TRBJ2-7	TGCGCCAGCAGAGAGACAGACTCCTACGAGCAGTACTTC	CASRETDSYEQYF
.	TRBV10-3	TRBD1	TRBJ1-5	TGTGCCATCAGTGAGTCGGGGACAGATCTTAGAGCCCAGCATTTT	CAISESGTDLRAQHF
.	TRBV6-5	.	TRBJ1-2	TGTGCCAGCAGGGACACTAGCTTCGAGGGCTACACCTTC	CASRDTSFEGYTF
.	TRBV27	.	TRBJ2-7	TGTGCCAGCAGTCTAAGTCGGACAGCCTACGAGCAGTACTTC	CASSLSRTAYEQYF
.	TRBV4-1	TRBD2	TRBJ2-1	TGCGCCAGCAGCCGGGTGGGACTAGCGGGCGATGAGCAGTTCTTC	CASSRVGLAGDEQFF
.	TRBV6-2/TRBV6-3	TRBD1	TRBJ1-1	TGTGCCAGCAGTTACAGGTGGGACAGGGGCCCGGGAACTGAAGCTTTCTTT	CASSYRWDRGPGTEAFF
.	TRBV11-2	TRBD1	TRBJ2-7	TGTGCCAGCAGCCGGGACAGGGGGCTAGGATACGAGCAGTACTTC	CASSRDRGLGYEQYF
once	TRBV18	TRBD2	TRBJ2-1	TGTGCCAGCTCAAAGACCGGGACTAGCGGAGGCGGAGGCTCCTACAATGAGCAGTTCTTC	CASSKTGTSGGGGSYNEQFF
.	TRBV5-5	.	TRBJ2-1	TGTGCCAGCACGAGGGACCCGACCTACAATGAGCAGTTCTTC	CASTRDPTYNEQFF
.	TRBV15	TRBD1	TRBJ1-3	TGTGCCACCAGCAGATCGACGGGACAGGGGACTGGAAACACCATATATTTT	CATSRSTGQGTGNTIYF